The entry below describes one T cell receptor (beta chain). Using RNA transcripts as the source, TCR beta CDR3 regions were amplified. Initially, a first-round RT-PCR of the TCR CDR3 employed the HTBI primer set. TCRdb itself ran the multiplex PCR reads through MiXCR, one entry per CDR3 protein. The sample shows 480,000 or so distinct CDR3 sequences, 46% of them seen only once. Germline CDR1 MGHDK, CDR2 SYGVNS. This CDR3 is 15 amino acids long. The ends were cut back, 1 base at V and 4 bases at J, with 13 bases in the middle. The diagnoses drew upon clinical symptoms, serum thyroxine and TRAb, thyroid ultrasound and orbital computed tomography. This record belongs to a study of T cells in Graves' hyperthyroidism and ophthalmopathy.

The TCR sequence derives from an adult woman with Graves' disease, either hyperthyroidism or ophthalmopathy (not recorded which). The sequencing sample was made of peripheral blood or thyroid tissue (not recorded which). This sequence joins TRBV25-1 and TRBJ1-1; D may be TRBD1 (6 bases). The CDR3 reads CASSEWGRGSTEAFF. CDR3 nucleotide sequence: TGTGCCAGCAGTGAATGGGGCAGGGGTTCCACTGAAGCTTTCTTT.